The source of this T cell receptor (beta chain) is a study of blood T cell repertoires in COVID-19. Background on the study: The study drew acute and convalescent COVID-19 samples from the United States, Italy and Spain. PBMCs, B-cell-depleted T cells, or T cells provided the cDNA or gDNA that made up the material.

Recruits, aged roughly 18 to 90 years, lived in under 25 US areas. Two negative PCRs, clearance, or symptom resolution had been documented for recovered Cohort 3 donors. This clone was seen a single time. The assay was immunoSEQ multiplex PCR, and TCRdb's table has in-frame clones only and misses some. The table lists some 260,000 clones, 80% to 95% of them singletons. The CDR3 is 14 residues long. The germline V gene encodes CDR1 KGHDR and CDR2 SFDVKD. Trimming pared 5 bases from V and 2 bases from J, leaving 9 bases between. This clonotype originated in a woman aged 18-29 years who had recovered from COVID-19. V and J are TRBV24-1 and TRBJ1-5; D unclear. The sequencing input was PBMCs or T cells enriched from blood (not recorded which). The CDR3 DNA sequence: TGTGCCACCAGTGTCGGGTATGGCAATCAGCCCCAGCATTTT. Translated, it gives CATSVGYGNQPQHF.